A selection of T cell receptor beta chains follows, all from one sample in a study of follicular helper T cells after annual influenza vaccination. The method was immunoSEQ multiplex PCR; TCRdb's version includes in-frame clones alone and lacks a portion of them. The sample consists of roughly 9,000 clones, nearly 85% of them appearing once. This specimen was CXCR5+ CD38- circulating T follicular helper cells from blood, taken 7 days after influenza vaccination. The origin of the receptors is an adult who received the influenza vaccine. CDR3s include the opening cysteine and the closing phenylalanine or tryptophan. Each record gives: clone size, V gene, J gene, D gene, CDR3 DNA, CDR3 protein. The D gene is left open where the match is weak. Size is omitted from some rows. Given values are once, few, many or a class for expanded clones.

-	TRBV7-6	TRBJ2-2	-	TGTGCCAGCAGCTTAGGGGCAGCAACGAACACCGGGGAGCTGTTTTTT	CASSLGAATNTGELFF
-	TRBV7-2	TRBJ2-1	TRBD2	TGTGCCAGCAGCCTACGTGGGGGAGGGGAGATTAACTACAATGAGCAGTTCTTC	CASSLRGGGEINYNEQFF
-	TRBV4-2	TRBJ1-1	TRBD1	TGTGCCAGCAGCCCAGGACCCGGGCAGGGGGACACTGAAGCTTTCTTT	CASSPGPGQGDTEAFF
-	TRBV6-1	TRBJ2-7	TRBD2	TGTGCCGTCGGGGAGGGTTTCGAGCAGTACTTC	CAVGEGFEQYF
-	TRBV4-2	TRBJ2-1	-	TGTGCCAGCAGCCGCGGGACTAATGAGCAGTTCTTC	CASSRGTNEQFF
-	TRBV7-2	TRBJ2-7	TRBD2	TGTGCCAGCAGCTTAGCTAGCGGGAGCTCCTACGAGCAGTACTTC	CASSLASGSSYEQYF
-	TRBV10-3	TRBJ2-7	TRBD2	TGTGCCATCAGTGAGTCTACTAGCGGGAGGTCCGAGCAGTACTTC	CAISESTSGRSEQYF
-	TRBV7-2	TRBJ1-4	-	TGTGCCAGCAGCGCGCGGCGGGGGAGGCTCGAAAAACTGTTTTTT	CASSARRGRLEKLFF
few	TRBV11-2	TRBJ2-7	-	TGTGCCAGCAGAAGGGGCTACGAGCAGTACTTC	CASRRGYEQYF
few	TRBV7-2	TRBJ2-5	-	TGTGCCAGCAGCCCAACCTGGACTGCTGGGACCCAGTACTTC	CASSPTWTAGTQYF
once	TRBV5-1	TRBJ2-3	-	TGCGCCAGCAGCTTGGCCACGGGGACAGATACGCAGTATTTT	CASSLATGTDTQYF
once	TRBV28	TRBJ2-5	-	TGTGCCAGCAGTCTCGGGGCCGGGACGGCACAAGAGACCCAGTACTTC	CASSLGAGTAQETQYF
-	TRBV5-4	TRBJ1-5	-	TGTGCCAGCAGCGGGAGGGATCAGCCCCAGCATTTT	CASSGRDQPQHF
-	TRBV5-4	TRBJ2-6	-	TGTGCCAGCAGCTTGGCTCTTTATACGGGCTCTGGGGCCAACGTCCTGACTTTC	CASSLALYTGSGANVLTF
-	TRBV2	TRBJ1-5	TRBD1	TGTGCCAGCGGCGGGACAGGGAACGGCAATCAGCCCCAGCATTTT	CASGGTGNGNQPQHF
-	TRBV9	TRBJ1-2	TRBD1	TGTGCCAGCAGCCCGAACCCGACAGGGGGGTATGGCTACACCTTC	CASSPNPTGGYGYTF
-	TRBV2	TRBJ1-1	-	TGTGCCAGCAGATTAAGACTCGGGACAAGGCTAAACACTGAAGCTTTCTTT	CASRLRLGTRLNTEAFF
-	TRBV4-1	TRBJ2-2	-	TGCGCCAGCAGTCGGAACGGGGACGCGACCGGGGAGCTGTTTTTT	CASSRNGDATGELFF
-	TRBV7-6	TRBJ1-2	TRBD1	TGTGCCAGCAGTTTAACCTCACAGGGGGCCTATGGCTACACCTTC	CASSLTSQGAYGYTF
once	TRBV6-5	TRBJ1-4	-	TGTGCCAGCAGCCAAGGAAATGAAAAACTGTTTTTT	CASSQGNEKLFF
-	TRBV5-1	TRBJ2-1	TRBD2	TGCGCCAGCAGCTTGTTGGGACTAGCGGGAGACTTTAGCAATGAGCAGTTCTTC	CASSLLGLAGDFSNEQFF
-	TRBV19	TRBJ2-1	-	TGTGCCAGCTCTCTCGACGGGGAGACGGGCAATGAGCAGTTCTTC	CASSLDGETGNEQFF
-	TRBV28	TRBJ1-2	TRBD1	TGTGCCAGCAGTCGAGGACAGGGGGGAACTAACTATGGCTACACCTTC	CASSRGQGGTNYGYTF
-	TRBV28	TRBJ1-6	TRBD1	TGTGCCAGCTGTTCGGTGTGGGGACAGGGGTATTCACCCCTCCACTTT	CASCSVWGQGYSPLHF
-	TRBV9	TRBJ2-7	TRBD2	TGTGCCAGCAGCCCCCGGACTAGCGGGGGGGAGCAGTACTTC	CASSPRTSGGEQYF
-	TRBV19	TRBJ1-1	TRBD1	TGTGCCAGTAGTCAAATGACAGGGGTAGAAGCTTTCTTT	CASSQMTGVEAFF
few	TRBV5-1	TRBJ2-7	-	TGCGCCAGCAGCTTGGGACAGAGGACCTACGAGCAGTACTTC	CASSLGQRTYEQYF
-	TRBV5-4	TRBJ2-2	TRBD2	TGTGCCAGCAGCCCATCTAGCGGTGCCGGGGAGCTGTTTTTT	CASSPSSGAGELFF
-	TRBV28	TRBJ1-3	-	TGTGCCAGCAGTTTCAGGGGCCTCTCTGGAAACACCATATATTTT	CASSFRGLSGNTIYF
once	TRBV7-9	TRBJ1-2	TRBD1	TGTGCCAGCAGCTTCCGGGACAGGGCTTCTGGCTACACCTTC	CASSFRDRASGYTF
-	TRBV7-9	TRBJ2-3	TRBD1	TGTGCCAGCAGCTTTGGACAGGGCACAGCAGATACGCAGTATTTT	CASSFGQGTADTQYF
few	TRBV5-1	TRBJ1-6	-	TGCGCCAGCAGCTTGGATACCAGGGCGGGTTCACCCCTCCACTTT	CASSLDTRAGSPLHF
once	TRBV5-8	TRBJ2-1	TRBD2	TGTGCCAGCAGCCCCCCCCCGGGACTAGCGGACAATGAGCAGTTCTTC	CASSPPPGLADNEQFF
-	TRBV7-9	TRBJ1-1	-	TGTGCCAGCAGCTTACGCCTTGGGCAGGGAGTGACTGAAGCTTTCTTT	CASSLRLGQGVTEAFF
once	TRBV7-2	TRBJ1-1	-	TGTGCCAGCAGCAAAGACGCGCCGTCCACTGAAGCTTTCTTT	CASSKDAPSTEAFF